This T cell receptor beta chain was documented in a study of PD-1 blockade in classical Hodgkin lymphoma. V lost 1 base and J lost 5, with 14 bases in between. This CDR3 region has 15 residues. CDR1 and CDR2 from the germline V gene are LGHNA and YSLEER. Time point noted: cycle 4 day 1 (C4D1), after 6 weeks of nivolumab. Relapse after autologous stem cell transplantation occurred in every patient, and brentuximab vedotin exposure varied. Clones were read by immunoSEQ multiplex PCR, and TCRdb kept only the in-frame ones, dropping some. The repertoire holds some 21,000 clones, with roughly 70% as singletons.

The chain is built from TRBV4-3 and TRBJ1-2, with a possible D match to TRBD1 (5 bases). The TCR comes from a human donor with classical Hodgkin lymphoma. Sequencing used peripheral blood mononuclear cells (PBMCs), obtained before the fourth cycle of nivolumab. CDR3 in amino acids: CASSQAQGGFYGYTF. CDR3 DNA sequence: TGCGCCAGCAGCCAAGCGCAGGGAGGCTTTTATGGCTACACCTTC.